This T cell receptor (beta chain) was identified in a study of CD8+ T cells in alopecia areata. Following RNA extraction, reverse transcription yielded cDNA that acted as the sequencing template. The repertoire was sequenced with immunoSEQ multiplex PCR; TCRdb's copy has only in-frame clones and lacks some. The sample lists 150,000 to 200,000 clones; 58% were seen once. Regarding the study as a whole: Scalp sequencing captures resident alphabeta T cells of normal skin too.

J lost 4 bases, V lost 2 bases, and 7 bases had no gene match. CDR1 is SGHRS, CDR2 YFSETQ, per germline. The CDR3 spans 15 residues. Of note for this clone: The target antigen is unknown.

Treatment: oral pan-JAK inhibitor, 5-10 mg twice daily. Researchers gathered lesional scalp punch biopsies and peripheral blood from patients with alopecia areata. The source is a human donor with alopecia areata. The chain recombines TRBV5-1 with TRBJ2-7; 9 nucleotides match TRBD1. This material consisted of CD4+ T cells sorted from blood, taken at week 24, from a patient treated with tofacitinib. CDR3 in amino acids: CASSLLQGAGYEQYF. The CDR3 region has the DNA TGCGCCAGCAGCTTATTACAGGGGGCCGGGTACGAGCAGTACTTC.